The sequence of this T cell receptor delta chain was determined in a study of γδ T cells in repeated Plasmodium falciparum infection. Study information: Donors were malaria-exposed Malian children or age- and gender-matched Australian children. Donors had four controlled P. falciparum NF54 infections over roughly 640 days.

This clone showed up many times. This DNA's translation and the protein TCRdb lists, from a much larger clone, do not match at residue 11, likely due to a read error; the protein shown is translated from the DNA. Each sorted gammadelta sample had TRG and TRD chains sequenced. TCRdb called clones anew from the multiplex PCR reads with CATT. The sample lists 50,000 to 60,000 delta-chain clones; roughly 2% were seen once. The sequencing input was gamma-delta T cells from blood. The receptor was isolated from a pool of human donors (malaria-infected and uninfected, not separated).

The DNA for the CDR3 is TGTGCTCTTGGGGAAACTGGGCCCAAACTCATATCCCATCGGGGGATACGCGGTCCCTGGGACACCCGACAGATGTTTTTC. As protein: CALGETGPKLISHRGIRGPWDTRQMFF. This sequence joins TRDV1 and TRDJ3; 10 positions match TRDD3. TCRdb records no J gene; here it was assigned by comparing the DNA to germline. The germline CDR1 and CDR2 sequences are TSWWSYY and QGS. The CDR3 sequence is 27 residues long. The trim removed 2 bases at V and 2 bases at J, leaving 30 bases unmatched.